The 27 T cell receptor beta chains below come from one sample, sequenced in a study of blood T cell repertoires in COVID-19. Sequencing was performed with immunoSEQ multiplex PCR; in TCRdb, only in-frame clones are kept and a portion is missing. Among roughly 280,000 clones listed, 75% to 90% were seen once. The sequencing input was peripheral blood. The receptor set was obtained from a man aged 25 to 40 with active or convalescent COVID-19.

DNA of the CDR3: TGTGCCTGGAGTTTGGCGGGGGGGGCAGATACGCAGTATTTT. This gives the protein CAWSLAGGADTQYF. The chain couples TRBV30 to TRBJ2-3; the match to TRBD2 covers 9 bases. The germline gives CDR1 GTSNPN, CDR2 SVGIG (reference sequence). V was clipped by 2 bases and J by 4 bases; unmatched bases: 4. CDR3 size: 14 residues.

This chain uses TRBV29-1 with TRBJ1-2, with 9 positions matching TRBD1. This CDR3 is built from 12 residues. Germline V gene sequence: CDR1 SQVTM, CDR2 ANQGSEA. J gave up 8 bases and V 5 bases, and 6 bases lay outside the gene matches. This CDR3 is CSVSGTGKGYTF. The CDR3 DNA sequence: TGCAGCGTTTCCGGGACAGGGAAAGGCTACACCTTC.

Worth noting for this clone: The same CDR3 arises from other DNA sequences in this sample as well. The chain uses TRBV5-4 and TRBJ2-5, with 7 bases identical to TRBD1. The V gene's germline CDR1 is SGHNT and CDR2 YYREEE (reference sequence). This CDR3 comprises 14 residues. Trimming at V came to 3 bases and at J to 0 bases, leaving 2 bases not matched to a gene. The CDR3 DNA reads TGTGCCAGCAGCTCGGACAGGTACCAAGAGACCCAGTACTTC. Protein product: CASSSDRYQETQYF.

The chain has TRBV29-1 and TRBJ2-7; 9 nucleotides line up with TRBD1. Germline V gene data show CDR1 as SQVTM and CDR2 as ANQGSEA. V was pared by 6 bases and J by 2 bases, with 5 bases of the junction left unmatched. The CDR3 length is 13 residues. This CDR3 is CSVPGTGPYEQYF. As DNA, the CDR3 is TGCAGCGTCCCCGGGACAGGGCCCTACGAGCAGTACTTC.

The V and J genes are TRBV3-1 (or the pseudogene TRBV3-2) and TRBJ2-3; D is uncertain. Germline assignment: CDR1 LGHDT and CDR2 YNNKEL (reference sequence). V was pared by 4 bases and J by 5 bases, with 13 bases between. The CDR3 extends over 14 amino acids. CDR3 DNA sequence: TGTGCCAGCAGCCCAGGCGTTATCGGAGATACGCAGTATTTT. The encoded protein is CASSPGVIGDTQYF.

The genes are TRBV5-4 and TRBJ1-1; possible D gene TRBD1, 6 bases. The CDR3 contains 18 residues. Germline lookup yields CDR1 SGHNT and CDR2 YYREEE (reference sequence). Trimming pared 5 bases from V and 0 bases from J, leaving 23 bases between. CDR3 nucleotides: TGTGCCAGCAGTGGGCTCGGGGGGCAGAGGGGAATGAACACTGAAGCTTTCTTT. Translating gives CASSGLGGQRGMNTEAFF.

The V gene is TRBV4-1, the J gene TRBJ1-1, with a possible D match to TRBD1 (6 bases). V lost 4 bases, J lost 5 bases, and 8 bases lay in between. Germline V gene lookup returns CDR1 MGHRA and CDR2 YSYEKL. The CDR3 loop spans 12 amino acids. CDR3 DNA: TGCGCCAGCAGCCCAGGGGAGACTGAAGCTTTCTTT. It yields the protein CASSPGETEAFF.

The V and J genes are TRBV5-1 and TRBJ2-1; no definite D call. Germline CDR1 is SGHRS and CDR2 is YFSETQ. This CDR3 is built from 12 residues. With 4 bases removed from V and 4 bases from J, the gap between germline ends came to 6 bases. The CDR3 DNA reads TGCGCCAGCAGCCCCGGGTACAATGAGCAGTTCTTC. The encoded protein is CASSPGYNEQFF. Full variable domain (rest looked up from reference TRBV5-1 and TRBJ2-1): KAGVTQTPRYLIKTRGQQVTLSCSPISGHRSVSWYQQTPGQGLQFLFEYFSETQRNKGNFPGRFSGRQFSNSRSEMNVSTLELGDSALYLCASSPGYNEQFFGPGTRLTVL.

This clone was detected only a few times. The chain couples TRBV5-1 to TRBJ1-1; 8 nucleotides line up with TRBD1. Germline trimming cut 5 bases from V and 6 bases from J; bases unmatched to any gene: 12. The germline V gene encodes CDR1 SGHRS and CDR2 YFSETQ. The CDR3 is 15 amino acids. In nucleotides, the CDR3 is TGCGCCAGCAGTCCCCGAGGACAGGGTTTTTCTGAAGCTTTCTTT. It yields the protein CASSPRGQGFSEAFF.

This chain joins TRBV24-1 and TRBJ2-3; possibly TRBD2 for D (7 bases). Per the germline V gene, CDR1 is KGHDR and CDR2 is SFDVKD. The CDR3 length is 16 residues. V shed 7 bases and J shed 5 bases, with 21 bases lying between them. The CDR3 DNA follows: TGTGCCACCAGCGAACGGGGGGCCGAGGAGGGAGATACGCAGTATTTT. This codes for CATSERGAEEGDTQYF.

The rearrangement joins TRBV6-2 or TRBV6-3 to TRBJ2-3; 8 bases match TRBD1. This CDR3 contains 16 residues. Germline V gene sequence: CDR1 MNHEY, CDR2 SVGEGT. J gave up 1 base and V 6 bases, and 9 bases lay outside the gene matches. The CDR3: CASSHVPGQGTDTQYF. CDR3 nucleotide sequence: TGTGCCAGCAGCCACGTCCCGGGACAGGGCACAGATACGCAGTATTTT.

This chain connects TRBV27 to TRBJ1-5; D unresolved. The CDR3 loop spans 14 amino acids. Germline-derived CDR1 and CDR2 are MNHEY and SMNVEV (reference sequence). V shed 5 bases and J shed 3 bases, with 11 bases lying between them. CDR3: CASSIKRSNQPQHF. The CDR3, as DNA: TGTGCCAGCAGTATAAAGAGGTCCAATCAGCCCCAGCATTTT.

The chain uses TRBV9 and TRBJ1-2, with D unclear. Trimming removed 0 bases at V and 5 bases at J, with 11 bases between. Germline values: CDR1 SGDLS, CDR2 YYNGEE. The CDR3 has 14 amino acids. The CDR3 is CASSVDGREYGYTF. DNA for the CDR3: TGTGCCAGCAGCGTAGACGGGAGAGAGTATGGCTACACCTTC.

The genes are TRBV18 and TRBJ2-7; 8 nucleotides agree with TRBD1. The V segment lost 3 bases and the J segment 6 bases; nucleotides outside the gene matches: 7. Germline V gives CDR1 KGHSH, CDR2 LQKENI. This CDR3 has 14 amino acids. The CDR3 DNA follows: TGTGCCAGCTCACCGGCAGGGGGCCTTGGCGAGCAGTACTTC. Translated, it gives CASSPAGGLGEQYF.

V is TRBV5-8 and J is TRBJ2-3; TRBD1 matches 8 bases. V was clipped by 4 bases and J by 2 bases; unmatched bases: 9. This CDR3 has 16 amino acids. The germline V gene has CDR1 SGHTS and CDR2 YDEGEE. The CDR3 here is CASSRGTGKITDTQYF. The CDR3 region has the DNA TGTGCCAGCAGCCGCGGGACAGGAAAAATCACAGATACGCAGTATTTT.

V and J are TRBV30 and TRBJ1-6; possible D gene TRBD1, 6 bases. The CDR3 spans 13 residues. In germline, CDR1 is GTSNPN, CDR2 SVGIG (reference sequence). V dropped 7 bases and J dropped 10 bases, with 17 bases sitting between them. The CDR3 region is CASGQGTRSPLHF. CDR3 DNA sequence: TGTGCCTCTGGGCAGGGGACAAGGTCACCCCTCCACTTT.

The chain has TRBV4-3 and TRBJ2-3; D perhaps matches TRBD2 (6 bases). Trimming removed 0 bases from V and 1 base from J, with 11 bases in between. The germline gives CDR1 LGHNA, CDR2 YSLEER. The CDR3 is 16 amino acids. CDR3 in amino acids: CASSQELGEGTDTQYF. CDR3 coding DNA: TGCGCCAGCAGCCAAGAGTTGGGGGAGGGCACAGATACGCAGTATTTT.

The J gene is TRBJ1-6, the V gene TRBV2; D is uncertain. In germline, CDR1 is SNHLY, CDR2 FYNNEI. Trimming cost V 6 bases and J 9 bases, with 18 bases left between them. This CDR3 contains 15 residues. The CDR3 DNA reads as TGTGCCAGCAGGAGGGCCGGGTCGGGCAGTTCACCCCTCCACTTT. Amino acid sequence: CASRRAGSGSSPLHF.

The gene calls are TRBV6-4 and TRBJ1-6; D is unclear. Germline V gene lookup returns CDR1 MRHNA and CDR2 SNTAGT. The CDR3 loop spans 17 amino acids. V gave up 3 bases and J gave up 2 bases, with 14 bases separating them. Here the CDR3 DNA reads TGTGCCAGCAGTGATGTGGTGGGAGAAACCTATAATTCACCCCTCCACTTT. Translating gives CASSDVVGETYNSPLHF.

This clone was seen just once. V and J are TRBV5-4 and TRBJ2-5; no reliable D call. Trimming pared 4 bases from V and 5 bases from J, leaving 15 bases between. The CDR3 loop spans 14 amino acids. The germline CDR1 and CDR2 sequences are SGHNT and YYREEE (reference sequence). CDR3 in amino acids: CASSKTLDGETQYF. CDR3 sequence (DNA): TGTGCCAGCAGCAAAACGCTAGACGGGGAGACCCAGTACTTC.

The CDR3 sequence is CASSLGGSWSSYEQYF. CDR3 DNA: TGTGCCAGCAGCCTTGGCGGCTCCTGGAGCTCCTACGAGCAGTACTTC. V and J are TRBV5-8 and TRBJ2-7; no definite D call. This CDR3 spans 16 amino acids. Germline CDR1 and CDR2: SGHTS and YDEGEE. Trimming cost V 4 bases and J 0 bases, with 17 bases left between them.

The rearrangement links TRBV2 to TRBJ2-1, with TRBD1 identical over 7 bases. Looked up from germline, CDR1 is SNHLY and CDR2 is FYNNEI. The CDR3 has 15 residues. V lost 1 base and J lost 8; bases outside the gene matches: 8. The CDR3 region is CASSEGGQAWDEQFF. CDR3 nucleotides: TGTGCCAGCAGTGAAGGCGGACAGGCTTGGGATGAGCAGTTCTTC.

The chain employs TRBV2 and TRBJ2-7; 8 bases map to TRBD2. J gave up 4 bases and V 2 bases, and 16 bases lay outside the gene matches. This CDR3 comprises 18 residues. Germline V gene lookup returns CDR1 SNHLY and CDR2 FYNNEI. The CDR3 is CASSETLWTSQKPYEQYF. CDR3 nucleotide sequence: TGTGCCAGCAGTGAAACCCTCTGGACTAGCCAAAAACCGTACGAGCAGTACTTC.

This clone was seen only once. The V call is TRBV7-9, the J call TRBJ1-3; 8 nucleotides align to TRBD1. This CDR3 comprises 15 residues. Germline-derived CDR1 and CDR2 are SEHNR and FQNEAQ (reference sequence). Trimming removed 4 bases from V and 8 bases from J; junction bases left unmatched: 10. Here the CDR3 DNA reads TGTGCCAGCAGCTCATTAGGACAGGGAATCGACACCATATATTTT. Residues: CASSSLGQGIDTIYF. Supplemented by reference TRBV7-9 and TRBJ1-3, the full variable domain reads DTGVSQNPRHKITKRGQNVTFRCDPISEHNRLYWYRQTLGQGPEFLTYFQNEAQLEKSRLLSDRFSAERPKGSFSTLEIQRTEQGDSAMYLCASSSLGQGIDTIYFGEGSWLTVV.

The rearrangement uses TRBV11-2 and TRBJ2-2; D might be TRBD2 (5 bases). Trimming took 5 bases from V and 2 from J, leaving 18 bases between them. This CDR3 spans 17 amino acids. The germline V gene encodes CDR1 SGHAT and CDR2 FQNNGV. In DNA form, the CDR3 reads TGTGCCAGCAGCAGGATACTTGGTGCGGGTAACACCGGGGAGCTGTTTTTT. Encoded protein: CASSRILGAGNTGELFF.

V and J are TRBV5-1 and TRBJ2-5; 16 bases are a match to TRBD2. CDR1 SGHRS and CDR2 YFSETQ come from the germline V gene. The CDR3 is made up of 16 amino acids. V gave up 4 bases and J gave up 5 bases; unmatched junction bases: 5. The CDR3 sequence: CASSPGTSGGVETQYF. CDR3 nucleotides: TGCGCCAGCAGCCCCGGGACTAGCGGGGGGGTTGAGACCCAGTACTTC.

The rearrangement links TRBV5-6 to TRBJ1-5, with TRBD1 as a possible D gene (5 bases). CDR3 length: 13 amino acids. Germline CDR1 and CDR2: SGHDT and YYEEEE. Trimming cost V 1 base and J 8 bases, with 10 bases left between them. CDR3 nucleotide sequence: TGTGCCAGCAGCTTGTCATGGGGGGAGCCCCAGCATTTT. Translated, it gives CASSLSWGEPQHF.